These 3 T cell receptor beta chains share one sample of origin, sequenced in a study of tumor-infiltrating lymphocytes in primary liver carcinoma. Germline DNA was extracted alongside blood RNA, which was obtained from unsorted whole blood. A primer matching the constant region was used to make TCR beta cDNA from approximately 0.55 ug of total RNA. Sequencing libraries for TCR beta derived from three nested multiplex PCR rounds that used slightly modified ARM-PCR. Running 9 to 10 cycles apiece, the first two PCR rounds relied on TRBV1-TRBV30 forward primers together with a C-beta reverse primer. TCRdb fed the multiplex PCR reads into MiXCR, producing one record per CDR3 protein. This table holds 150,000 to 200,000 distinct CDR3 sequences, about 60% found once. Sequenced input: peripheral blood. The source is a man aged 40-55 years with primary liver carcinoma and hepatitis B virus infection.

This clonotype showed up just a few times. V gene TRBV7-9 combines with J gene TRBJ2-1; 7 bases map to TRBD1. Germline V lookup: CDR1 SEHNR, CDR2 FQNEAQ (reference sequence). Trimming removed 5 bases from V and 3 bases from J; junction bases left unmatched: 4. The CDR3 extends over 14 amino acids. DNA of the CDR3: TGTGCCAGCAGCACCGGACAGGACTACAATGAGCAGTTCTTC. The encoded protein is CASSTGQDYNEQFF. Complete variable domain (other parts from reference TRBV7-9 and TRBJ2-1): DTGVSQNPRHKITKRGQNVTFRCDPISEHNRLYWYRQTLGQGPEFLTYFQNEAQLEKSRLLSDRFSAERPKGSFSTLEIQRTEQGDSAMYLCASSTGQDYNEQFFGPGTRLTVL.

Notes on this clonotype: One end of the junction varies from germline; a read error may be responsible. This chain joins TRBV5-5 and TRBJ1-2, with D unclear. Per germline, CDR1 SGHKS and CDR2 YYEKEE (reference sequence). There are 13 residues in the CDR3. CDR3: CVSSLDPNYGYTF. The DNA for the CDR3 is TGTGTCAGCAGCTTGGATCCTAACTATGGCTACACCTTC.

This clonotype has ten or more counts. The chain joins TRBV11-2 to TRBJ1-3; no definite D call. The CDR3 is 15 residues long. Trimming left V 0 bases short and J 2 bases short, with 8 bases between. The germline V gene has CDR1 SGHAT and CDR2 FQNNGV. The CDR3 DNA follows: TGTGCCAGCAGCTTAGATTACCCCGCTGGAAACACCATATATTTT. This codes for CASSLDYPAGNTIYF.